This TCR beta chain was recovered during a study of T cells after yellow fever vaccination. The CDR3 is 15 residues long. V lost 3 bases to trimming and J lost 10 bases; unmatched junction nucleotides: 8. CDR1 and CDR2 (germline): KGHDR, SFDVKD. Each CDR3 protein is one row after TCRdb ran MiXCR on the 5' RACE reads. The table shows roughly 240,000 distinct CDR3 sequences, with approximately 6.3% occurring only once. This clonotype was picked up many times. Sample: CD4+ T cells sorted from PBMCs, taken on the day of the yellow fever booster vaccination. This clonotype was sampled from a young man who received the YFV17D yellow fever vaccine. The V call is TRBV24-1, the J call TRBJ2-1, with 10 bases matching TRBD1. CDR3 protein: CATSDRTGGLGEQFF. CDR3 in DNA: TGTGCCACCAGTGATCGGACAGGGGGATTGGGAGAGCAGTTCTTC.